This entry is about one T cell receptor beta chain. Enrollment of patients from Seattle took place during active infection, with longitudinal follow-up. How the authors handled the data: Counts of nucleated cells, estimated from reference gene primer amplification, were obtained. Libraries were prepared by immunoSEQ multiplex PCR; TCRdb keeps only in-frame clonotypes and omits some of them. V and J calls and clone size are as listed in that table; D and trimming were resolved from the DNA. The repertoire includes around 120,000 clones, 90% of them detected once, and around 4% sits in the top ten. The data were obtained in a study of blood T cell repertoires in COVID-19. In the study overall: The United States, Italy and Spain supplied acute and convalescent COVID-19 samples. PBMCs, B-cell-depleted T cells, or T cells were the source of the cDNA or gDNA that made up the material.

This TCR derives from a woman in her sixties or seventies with COVID-19, enrolled during active disease. Specimen: peripheral blood.

In DNA, the CDR3 is TGTGCCAGCAGCCGCCATGGAGACTACAATGAGCAGTTCTTC. Translation: CASSRHGDYNEQFF. The rearrangement links TRBV13 to TRBJ2-1; D is ambiguous. With 5 bases removed from V and 3 bases from J, the gap between germline ends came to 11 bases. Germline V gene sequence: CDR1 PRHDT, CDR2 FYEKMQ (reference sequence). This CDR3 is 14 amino acids long.